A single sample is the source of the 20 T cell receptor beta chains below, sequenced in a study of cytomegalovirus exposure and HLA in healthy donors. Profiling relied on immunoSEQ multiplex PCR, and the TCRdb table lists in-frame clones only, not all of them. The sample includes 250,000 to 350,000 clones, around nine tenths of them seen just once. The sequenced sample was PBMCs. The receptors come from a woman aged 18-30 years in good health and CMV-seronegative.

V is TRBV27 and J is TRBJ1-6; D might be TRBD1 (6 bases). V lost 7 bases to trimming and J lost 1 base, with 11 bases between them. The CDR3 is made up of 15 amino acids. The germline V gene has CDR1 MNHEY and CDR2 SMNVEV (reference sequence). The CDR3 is CASKLQGSYNSPLHF. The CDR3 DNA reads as TGTGCCAGCAAACTACAGGGTTCCTATAATTCACCCCTCCACTTT.

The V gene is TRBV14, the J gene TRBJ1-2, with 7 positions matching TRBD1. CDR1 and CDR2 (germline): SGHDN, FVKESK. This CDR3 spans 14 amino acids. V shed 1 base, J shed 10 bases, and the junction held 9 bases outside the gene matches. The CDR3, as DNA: TGTGCCAGCAGCCAAGGGACGACAGGGAGCGTCTACACCTTC. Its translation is CASSQGTTGSVYTF. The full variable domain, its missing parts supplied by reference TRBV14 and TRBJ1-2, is EAGVTQFPSHSVIEKGQTVTLRCDPISGHDNLYWYRRVMGKEIKFLLHFVKESKQDESGMPNNRFLAERTGGTYSTLKVQPAELEDSGVYFCASSQGTTGSVYTFGSGTRLTVV.

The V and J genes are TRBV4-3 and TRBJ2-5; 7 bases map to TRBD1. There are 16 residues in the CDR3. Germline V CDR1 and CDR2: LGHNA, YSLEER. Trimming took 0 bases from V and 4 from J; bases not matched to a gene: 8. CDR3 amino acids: CASSQDRARGTETQYF. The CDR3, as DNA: TGCGCCAGCAGCCAAGATAGGGCCAGGGGGACAGAGACCCAGTACTTC.

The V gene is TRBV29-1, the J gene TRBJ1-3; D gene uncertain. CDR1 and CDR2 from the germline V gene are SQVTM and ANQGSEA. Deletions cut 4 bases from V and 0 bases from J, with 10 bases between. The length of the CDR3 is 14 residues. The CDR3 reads CSVVGRDSGNTIYF. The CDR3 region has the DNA TGCAGCGTTGTGGGCCGAGACTCTGGAAACACCATATATTTT.

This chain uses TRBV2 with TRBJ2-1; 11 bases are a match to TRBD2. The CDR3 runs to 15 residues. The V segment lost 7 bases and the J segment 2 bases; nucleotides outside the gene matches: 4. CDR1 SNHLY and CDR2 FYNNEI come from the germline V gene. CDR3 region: CASTATSGAYNEQFF. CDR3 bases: TGTGCCAGCACCGCGACTAGCGGGGCCTACAATGAGCAGTTCTTC.

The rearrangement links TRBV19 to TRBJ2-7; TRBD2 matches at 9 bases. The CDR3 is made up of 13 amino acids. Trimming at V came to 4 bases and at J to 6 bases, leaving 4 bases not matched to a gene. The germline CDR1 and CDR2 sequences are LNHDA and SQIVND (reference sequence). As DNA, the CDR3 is TGTGCCAGTAGTACGACTAGCGGCAGCGAGCAGTACTTC. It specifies CASSTTSGSEQYF. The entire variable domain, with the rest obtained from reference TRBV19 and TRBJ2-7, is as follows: DGGITQSPKYLFRKEGQNVTLSCEQNLNHDAMYWYRQDPGQGLRLIYYSQIVNDFQKGDIAEGYSVSREKKESFPLTVTSAQKNPTAFYLCASSTTSGSEQYFGPGTRLTVT.

This chain's CDR3 is CASRPTGSTEAFF. CDR3 nucleotide sequence: TGTGCCAGCAGACCGACAGGGTCGACTGAAGCTTTCTTT. This rearrangement joins TRBV14 to TRBJ1-1, with 7 bases fitting TRBD1. In germline, CDR1 is SGHDN, CDR2 FVKESK. V shed 6 bases and J 5 bases; nucleotides not matched to a gene: 6. The CDR3 sequence is 13 residues long.

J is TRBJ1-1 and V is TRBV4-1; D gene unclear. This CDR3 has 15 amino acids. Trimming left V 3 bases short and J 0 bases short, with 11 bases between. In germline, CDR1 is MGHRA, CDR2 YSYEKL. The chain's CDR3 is CASSHGTSMNTEAFF. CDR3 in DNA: TGCGCCAGCAGCCACGGTACTTCCATGAACACTGAAGCTTTCTTT.

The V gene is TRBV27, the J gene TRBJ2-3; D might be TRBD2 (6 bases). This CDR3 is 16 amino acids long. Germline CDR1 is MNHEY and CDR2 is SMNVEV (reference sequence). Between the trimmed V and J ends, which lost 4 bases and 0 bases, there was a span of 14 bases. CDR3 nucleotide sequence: TGTGCCAGCAGTTCCCGAGCGGGCCCTAGCACAGATACGCAGTATTTT. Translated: CASSSRAGPSTDTQYF.

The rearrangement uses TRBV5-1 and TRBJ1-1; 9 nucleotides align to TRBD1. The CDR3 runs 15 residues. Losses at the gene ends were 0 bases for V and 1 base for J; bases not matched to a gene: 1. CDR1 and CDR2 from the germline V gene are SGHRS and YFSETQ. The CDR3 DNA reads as TGCGCCAGCAGCTTGGGGACAGGGGAGAACACTGAAGCTTTCTTT. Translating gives CASSLGTGENTEAFF. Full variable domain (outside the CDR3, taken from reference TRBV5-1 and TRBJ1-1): KAGVTQTPRYLIKTRGQQVTLSCSPISGHRSVSWYQQTPGQGLQFLFEYFSETQRNKGNFPGRFSGRQFSNSRSEMNVSTLELGDSALYLCASSLGTGENTEAFFGQGTRLTVV.

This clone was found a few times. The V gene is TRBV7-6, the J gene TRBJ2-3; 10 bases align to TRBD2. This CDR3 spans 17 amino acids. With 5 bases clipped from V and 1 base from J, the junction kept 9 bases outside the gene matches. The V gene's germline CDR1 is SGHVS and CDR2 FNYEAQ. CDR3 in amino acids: CASSIKGGLAGTDTQYF. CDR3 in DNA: TGTGCCAGCAGCATAAAGGGCGGACTAGCGGGCACAGATACGCAGTATTTT.

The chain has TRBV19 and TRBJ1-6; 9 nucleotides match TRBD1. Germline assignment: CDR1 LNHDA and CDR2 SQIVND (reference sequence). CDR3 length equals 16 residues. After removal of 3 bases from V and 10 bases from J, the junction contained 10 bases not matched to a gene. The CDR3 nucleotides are TGTGCCAGTAGTATCCTCCCGGGACAGGGCGTATCACCCCTCCACTTT. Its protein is CASSILPGQGVSPLHF.

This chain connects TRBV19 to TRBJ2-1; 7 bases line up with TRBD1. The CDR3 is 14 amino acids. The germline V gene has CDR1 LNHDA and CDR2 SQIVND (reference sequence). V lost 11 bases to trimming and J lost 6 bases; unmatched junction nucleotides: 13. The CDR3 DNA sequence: TGTGCCTCCTATGGGGCAGGGGGTGGCAATGAGCAGTTCTTC. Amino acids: CASYGAGGGNEQFF.

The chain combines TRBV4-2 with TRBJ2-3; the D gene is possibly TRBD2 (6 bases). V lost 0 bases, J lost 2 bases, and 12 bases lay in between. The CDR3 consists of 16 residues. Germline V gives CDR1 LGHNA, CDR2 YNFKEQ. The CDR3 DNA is TGTGCCAGCAGCCAAGATGGGGGACTCCACACAGATACGCAGTATTTT. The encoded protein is CASSQDGGLHTDTQYF.

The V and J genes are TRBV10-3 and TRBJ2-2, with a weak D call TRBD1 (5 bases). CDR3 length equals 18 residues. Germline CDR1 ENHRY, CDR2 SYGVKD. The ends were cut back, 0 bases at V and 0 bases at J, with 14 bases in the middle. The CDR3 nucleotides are TGTGCCATCAGTGAGTCAGCAGGGTTAGCCCCGAACACCGGGGAGCTGTTTTTT. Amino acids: CAISESAGLAPNTGELFF.

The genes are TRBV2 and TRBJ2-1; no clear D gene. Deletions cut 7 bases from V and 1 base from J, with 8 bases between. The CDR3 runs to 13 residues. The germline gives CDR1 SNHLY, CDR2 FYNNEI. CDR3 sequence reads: CASNVVSYNEQFF. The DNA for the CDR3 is TGTGCCAGCAATGTAGTATCCTACAATGAGCAGTTCTTC.

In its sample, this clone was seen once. CDR3 DNA sequence: TGCGCCAGCAGCTTGGAGGGTCAGGGGGCTTGGGAGGAGACCCAGTACTTC. Encoded protein: CASSLEGQGAWEETQYF. The genes are TRBV5-1 and TRBJ2-5; 8 bases fit TRBD1. This CDR3 comprises 17 residues. After removal of 0 bases from V and 5 bases from J, the junction contained 12 bases not matched to a gene. Germline V CDR1 and CDR2: SGHRS, YFSETQ.

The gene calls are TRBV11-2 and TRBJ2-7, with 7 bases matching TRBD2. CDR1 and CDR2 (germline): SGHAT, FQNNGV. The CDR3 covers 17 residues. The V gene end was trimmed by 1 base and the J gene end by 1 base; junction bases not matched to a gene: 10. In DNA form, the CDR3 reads TGTGCCAGCAGCTTAGTGGCTAGCGGAAGTCAATCCTACGAGCAGTACTTC. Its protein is CASSLVASGSQSYEQYF.

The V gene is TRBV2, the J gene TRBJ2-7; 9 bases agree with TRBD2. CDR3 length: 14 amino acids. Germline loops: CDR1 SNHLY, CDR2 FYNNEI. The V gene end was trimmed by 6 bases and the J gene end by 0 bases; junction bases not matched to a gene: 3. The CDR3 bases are TGTGCCAGCAGGAGCGGGGGGAGCTCCTACGAGCAGTACTTC. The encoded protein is CASRSGGSSYEQYF. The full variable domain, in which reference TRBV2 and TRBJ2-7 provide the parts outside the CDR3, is EPEVTQTPSHQVTQMGQEVILRCVPISNHLYFYWYRQILGQKVEFLVSFYNNEISEKSEIFDDQFSVERPDGSNFTLKIRSTKLEDSAMYFCASRSGGSSYEQYFGPGTRLTVT.

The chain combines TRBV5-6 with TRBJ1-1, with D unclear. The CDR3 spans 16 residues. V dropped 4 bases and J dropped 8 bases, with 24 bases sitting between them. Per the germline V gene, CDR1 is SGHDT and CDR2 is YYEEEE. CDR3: CASSALYQSLTGEAFF. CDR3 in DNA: TGTGCCAGCAGCGCCCTGTATCAGAGCCTAACGGGAGAAGCTTTCTTT.